Listed here are 19 T cell receptor beta chains from one sample, sequenced in a study of T cell responses to AZD1222 COVID-19 vaccine. TCRdb's table, derived via immunoSEQ multiplex PCR, lists solely in-frame clones and lacks some. Among more than 150,000 clones listed, 90% to 95% were seen once. Sequenced material: peripheral blood, taken 28 days after the second AZD1222 dose. These receptors originate from an adult who received the AZD1222 COVID-19 vaccine.

The genes are TRBV11-2 and TRBJ2-7, with D unresolved. The germline CDR1 and CDR2 sequences are SGHAT and FQNNGV. CDR3 size: 12 residues. The V gene lost 3 bases and the J gene lost 5 bases, with 8 bases spanning the gap. In DNA form, the CDR3 reads TGTGCCAGCAGCTTTTCGAACAACGAGCAGTACTTC. The encoded protein is CASSFSNNEQYF.

The chain is built from TRBV5-4 and TRBJ1-2; D unresolved. CDR3 length equals 15 residues. Germline assignment: CDR1 SGHNT and CDR2 YYREEE (reference sequence). Trimming left V 0 bases short and J 8 bases short, with 17 bases between. This chain's CDR3 is CASSLDPGVRWGYTF. In nucleotides, the CDR3 is TGTGCCAGCAGCTTGGATCCCGGGGTCCGATGGGGCTACACCTTC.

This chain uses TRBV11-3 with TRBJ2-1, with 7 bases that match TRBD2. V lost 1 base to trimming and J lost 2 bases; unmatched junction nucleotides: 5. Germline V gives CDR1 SGHNT, CDR2 YENEEA. The CDR3 totals 16 residues. CDR3 sequence: CASSLVAGDPYNEQFF. The CDR3 nucleotides read TGTGCCAGCAGCTTAGTGGCGGGAGATCCCTACAATGAGCAGTTCTTC.

The chain employs TRBV2 and TRBJ2-7; 7 bases line up with TRBD1. Germline CDR1 and CDR2: SNHLY and FYNNEI. The length of the CDR3 is 15 residues. Germline trimming cut 6 bases from V and 4 bases from J; bases unmatched to any gene: 12. DNA for the CDR3: TGTGCCAGCAGACGGGTAAGGCAGGGGGAGTACGAGCAGTACTTC. It translates to CASRRVRQGEYEQYF.

J is TRBJ2-7 and V is TRBV27, with D possibly matching TRBD2 (6 bases). V dropped 4 bases and J dropped 0 bases, with 13 bases sitting between them. The CDR3 extends over 15 amino acids. Germline V lookup: CDR1 MNHEY, CDR2 SMNVEV (reference sequence). This CDR3 is CASSSPGESSYEQYF. The CDR3 bases are TGTGCCAGCAGTTCCCCGGGGGAAAGCTCCTACGAGCAGTACTTC.

This clone occurred once. The chain employs TRBV6-6 and TRBJ2-6; 7 positions agree with TRBD1. From germline, CDR1 is MNHNY and CDR2 SVGAGI (reference sequence). V lost 5 bases, J lost 2 bases, and 3 bases stayed unmatched. This CDR3 is 15 amino acids long. The CDR3 loop reads CASSRQGAGANVLTF. The CDR3 DNA reads TGTGCCAGCAGTCGACAGGGAGCTGGGGCCAACGTCCTGACTTTC.

The V call is TRBV5-4, the J call TRBJ1-1; 9 nucleotides agree with TRBD1. The ends lost 5 bases at V and 1 base at J; junction bases unmatched: 3. There are 14 residues in the CDR3. Germline CDR1 and CDR2: SGHNT and YYREEE (reference sequence). In DNA, the CDR3 is TGTGCCAGCAGTCCGGACAGGGGGAACACTGAAGCTTTCTTT. Translated, it gives CASSPDRGNTEAFF.

The V gene is TRBV6-1, the J gene TRBJ1-6; D call uncertain. The CDR3 extends over 14 amino acids. Germline V gene lookup returns CDR1 MNHNS and CDR2 SASEGT. Trimming pared 2 bases from V and 6 bases from J, leaving 8 bases between. The CDR3 DNA sequence: TGTGCCAGCAGTGAACGGACCTCTAATTCACCCCTCCACTTT. Translation gives CASSERTSNSPLHF.

J is TRBJ1-1 and V is TRBV30; no firm D call. This CDR3 spans 13 amino acids. Trimming cost V 8 bases and J 0 bases, with 13 bases left between them. Germline V gene sequence: CDR1 GTSNPN, CDR2 SVGIG (reference sequence). CDR3 nucleotides: TGTGCCGCAAAAGGAGGGATGAACACTGAAGCTTTCTTT. Protein: CAAKGGMNTEAFF.

This rearrangement joins TRBV5-8 to TRBJ1-1, with D possibly matching TRBD1 (6 bases). Trimming took off 1 base at V and 6 bases at J, with 13 bases between the two ends. This CDR3 is 14 amino acids long. Germline V lookup: CDR1 SGHTS, CDR2 YDEGEE. For the CDR3, the DNA is TGTGCCAGCAGCTTGTCAGGGGTTGAGGCTGAAGCTTTCTTT. It codes for CASSLSGVEAEAFF.

The V call is TRBV27, the J call TRBJ1-1, with a tentative D call TRBD1 (5 bases). The CDR3 covers 13 residues. V shed 2 bases and J shed 4 bases, with 8 bases lying between them. Germline loops: CDR1 MNHEY, CDR2 SMNVEV (reference sequence). The CDR3 region is CASSLRGVTEAFF. The CDR3 bases are TGTGCCAGCAGTTTAAGGGGCGTCACTGAAGCTTTCTTT.

This clone was seen just once. The chain employs TRBV7-9 and TRBJ2-3, with a possible D match to TRBD2 (6 bases). V lost 5 bases, J lost 2 bases, and 11 bases lay in between. Germline CDR1 reads SEHNR; CDR2 reads FQNEAQ (reference sequence). The CDR3 consists of 14 residues. The chain's CDR3 is CASSIWRDTDTQYF. The CDR3 DNA reads as TGTGCCAGCAGCATATGGAGGGACACAGATACGCAGTATTTT. Complete variable domain (other parts from reference TRBV7-9 and TRBJ2-3): DTGVSQNPRHKITKRGQNVTFRCDPISEHNRLYWYRQTLGQGPEFLTYFQNEAQLEKSRLLSDRFSAERPKGSFSTLEIQRTEQGDSAMYLCASSIWRDTDTQYFGPGTRLTVL.

The rearrangement uses TRBV19 and TRBJ1-2, with D possibly TRBD1 on 5 matching bases. Germline-derived CDR1 and CDR2 are LNHDA and SQIVND (reference sequence). Trimming took off 2 bases at V and 7 bases at J, with 14 bases between the two ends. This CDR3 is built from 14 residues. The CDR3 protein is CASSIYPGPLGYTF. The DNA of the CDR3 is TGTGCCAGTAGTATATACCCAGGGCCGCTTGGCTACACCTTC.

This chain joins TRBV5-1 and TRBJ2-7, with D perhaps matching TRBD2 (5 bases). Deletions cut 0 bases from V and 2 bases from J, with 12 bases between. CDR1 and CDR2 (germline): SGHRS, YFSETQ. The CDR3 has 15 amino acids. CDR3 region: CASSLGPDGAYEQYF. The CDR3 DNA is TGCGCCAGCAGCTTGGGGCCTGACGGGGCCTACGAGCAGTACTTC.

The chain couples TRBV7-8 to TRBJ2-1, with TRBD2 matching 16 bases. Germline trimming cut 5 bases from V and 9 bases from J; bases unmatched to any gene: 7. From germline, CDR1 is SGHVS and CDR2 FQNEAQ. The CDR3 contains 16 residues. CDR3 region: CASSKGLAGGMGEQFF. The CDR3 bases are TGTGCCAGCAGCAAGGGACTAGCGGGAGGGATGGGTGAGCAGTTCTTC. The entire variable domain, with the rest obtained from reference TRBV7-8 and TRBJ2-1, is as follows: GAGVSQSPRYKVAKRGQDVALRCDPISGHVSLFWYQQALGQGPEFLTYFQNEAQLDKSGLPSDRFFAERPEGSVSTLKIQRTQQEDSAVYLCASSKGLAGGMGEQFFGPGTRLTVL.

The chain employs TRBV4-1 and TRBJ1-1; D remains ambiguous. Germline V lookup: CDR1 MGHRA, CDR2 YSYEKL. V was cut by 0 bases and J by 5 bases, with 13 bases left in between. The CDR3 sequence is 15 residues long. The CDR3, as DNA: TGCGCCAGCAGCCAAGATCGGGAGGGCTGGACTGAAGCTTTCTTT. It encodes CASSQDREGWTEAFF.

This chain links TRBV19 with TRBJ1-1; TRBD1 aligns across 7 bases. Per germline, CDR1 LNHDA and CDR2 SQIVND (reference sequence). The length of the CDR3 is 15 residues. J gave up 4 bases and V 3 bases, and 8 bases lay outside the gene matches. The CDR3 here is CASSILLTGSTEAFF. The DNA of the CDR3 is TGTGCCAGTAGTATTCTACTGACAGGGAGCACTGAAGCTTTCTTT.

DNA for the CDR3: TGCGCCAGCAGCCAACCAGCCAGTAATTCACCCCTCCACTTT. The encoded protein is CASSQPASNSPLHF. This chain uses TRBV4-1 with TRBJ1-6; D is undetermined. The germline V gene has CDR1 MGHRA and CDR2 YSYEKL. V was shortened by 2 bases and J by 6 bases, with 8 bases between the two germline ends. This CDR3 has 14 residues.

V is TRBV4-2 and J is TRBJ2-1, with D hard to call. Germline V CDR1 and CDR2: LGHNA, YNFKEQ. The CDR3 contains 16 residues. V was clipped by 6 bases and J by 6 bases, with 21 bases between them. CDR3 bases: TGTGCCAGCAGTTACCGTCCAATTGACGTATTCAATGAGCAGTTCTTC. Amino acids: CASSYRPIDVFNEQFF.